The 28 T cell receptor beta chains listed next were all sequenced from one sample in a study of graft-versus-host responses after intestinal transplantation. Their cognate antigens are unknown. Using immunoSEQ multiplex PCR, the repertoire was profiled, and TCRdb retains in-frame clones only, with some absent. The table has some 82,000 clones, roughly 87% seen once; the top ten hold under 9.5%. The sequencing used unstimulated CD8+ T cells sorted from spleen or lymph node cells, collected before transplant. These receptors all come from a human donor who was the organ donor for an intestinal transplant.

This clone was seen more than once but under ten times. The V call is TRBV6-5, the J call TRBJ1-5, with TRBD1 identical over 10 bases. The V gene end was trimmed by 10 bases and the J gene end by 0 bases; junction bases not matched to a gene: 3. Germline-derived CDR1 and CDR2 are MNHEY and SVGAGI. This CDR3 has 14 amino acids. The CDR3 nucleotides are TGTGCCACGGGGACAGGGGATAGCAATCAGCCCCAGCATTTT. Its translation: CATGTGDSNQPQHF.

J is TRBJ1-2 and V is TRBV12-5; possibly TRBD1 for D (5 bases). The CDR3 consists of 17 residues. With 1 base removed from V and 0 bases from J, the gap between germline ends came to 15 bases. Germline V gene sequence: CDR1 LGHNT, CDR2 FRNRAP. The CDR3 sequence is CASGLDPGGGANYGYTF. CDR3 bases: TGTGCTAGTGGTTTGGATCCGGGGGGGGGAGCTAACTATGGCTACACCTTC.

This sequence joins TRBV4-1 and TRBJ1-1, with TRBD1 matching 7 bases. The CDR3 is made up of 15 amino acids. In germline, CDR1 is MGHRA, CDR2 YSYEKL. V shed 3 bases and J 4 bases; nucleotides not matched to a gene: 8. CDR3 nucleotides: TGCGCCAGCAGCCAGACAGTCAGGGGGGGCACTGAAGCTTTCTTT. As protein: CASSQTVRGGTEAFF.

This chain uses TRBV6-6 with TRBJ1-1; D gene ambiguous. Germline V gene sequence: CDR1 MNHNY, CDR2 SVGAGI (reference sequence). The V gene lost 2 bases and the J gene lost 4 bases, with 14 bases spanning the gap. The CDR3 contains 15 residues. The CDR3 DNA is TGTGCCAGCAGTTACCTTGGCAGGCAGGCCACTGAAGCTTTCTTT. This codes for CASSYLGRQATEAFF.

V gene TRBV6-5 combines with J gene TRBJ1-1, with TRBD1 matching over 7 bases. Germline V CDR1 and CDR2: MNHEY, SVGAGI. CDR3 length: 14 residues. V shed 6 bases, J shed 1 base, and the junction held 5 bases outside the gene matches. This CDR3 reads CASSHRGKNTEAFF. The CDR3 DNA follows: TGTGCCAGCAGCCACAGGGGAAAGAACACTGAAGCTTTCTTT.

Note on this clone: The germline gene is not matched at one end of the junction; a read error may be the cause. In the same sample, other DNA sequences code for this CDR3. CDR3 protein: CAWRLANTGELFF. CDR3 bases: TGTGCCTGGCGACTAGCGAATACCGGGGAGCTGTTTTTT. V and J are TRBV30 and TRBJ2-2, with 8 nucleotides matching TRBD2. This CDR3 spans 13 amino acids. Germline V gene lookup returns CDR1 GTSNPN and CDR2 SVGIG (reference sequence).

V and J are TRBV5-4 and TRBJ1-2; D is unclear. The CDR3 has 18 residues. The V gene's germline CDR1 is SGHNT and CDR2 YYREEE (reference sequence). Trimming took 2 bases from V and 2 from J, leaving 22 bases between them. This CDR3 is CASSFHHLLEGRNYGYTF. The CDR3 region has the DNA TGTGCCAGCAGCTTTCATCATTTGTTAGAGGGTCGGAACTATGGCTACACCTTC.

J is TRBJ1-4 and V is TRBV27; D perhaps matches TRBD1 (5 bases). Trimming took 2 bases from V and 7 from J, leaving 8 bases between them. The CDR3 totals 13 residues. Germline V CDR1 and CDR2: MNHEY, SMNVEV (reference sequence). CDR3 DNA sequence: TGTGCCAGCAGTTTAGCTGGGGGTGAAAAACTGTTTTTT. Residues: CASSLAGGEKLFF.

The chain combines TRBV4-1 with TRBJ2-1, with 8 bases lining up with TRBD2. CDR3 size: 16 residues. CDR1 is MGHRA and CDR2 is YSYEKL in the germline V gene. After removal of 0 bases from V and 2 bases from J, the junction contained 3 bases not matched to a gene. In nucleotides, the CDR3 is TGCGCCAGCAGCCAAGATCTGGGACTAGCCTACAATGAGCAGTTCTTC. This gives the protein CASSQDLGLAYNEQFF.

V and J are TRBV29-1 and TRBJ2-1; 9 nucleotides align to TRBD1. The CDR3 runs 14 residues. Unmatched junction bases numbered 10, after V lost 4 bases and J lost 9 bases. Per germline, CDR1 SQVTM and CDR2 ANQGSEA. As DNA, the CDR3 is TGCAGCGTTGTACGCGGGGACAGGGCATTTGAGCAGTTCTTC. Protein: CSVVRGDRAFEQFF.

The chain recombines TRBV6-5 with TRBJ2-7, with D perhaps given as TRBD1 or TRBD2 (6 bases each). This CDR3 comprises 15 residues. V was clipped by 7 bases and J by 5 bases, with 21 bases between them. Germline lookup yields CDR1 MNHEY and CDR2 SVGAGI. The CDR3 loop is CASKDTRIGGNEQYF. The CDR3, as DNA: TGTGCCAGCAAGGACACACGGATCGGGGGCAACGAGCAGTACTTC.

This clone was seen a single time. The CDR3 is CASSSRQGKRAFEAFF. The CDR3, as DNA: TGTGCCAGCAGTTCGCGACAGGGGAAGAGGGCTTTTGAAGCTTTCTTT. The chain recombines TRBV28 with TRBJ1-1, with 8 bases lining up with TRBD1. In germline, CDR1 is MDHEN, CDR2 SYDVKM. The V gene end was trimmed by 4 bases and the J gene end by 7 bases; junction bases not matched to a gene: 14. This CDR3 spans 16 amino acids.

This chain links TRBV4-2 with TRBJ2-1, with 11 positions matching TRBD2. Germline V lookup: CDR1 LGHNA, CDR2 YNFKEQ. V was pared by 2 bases and J by 0 bases, with 15 bases of the junction left unmatched. This CDR3 has 21 amino acids. In nucleotides, the CDR3 is TGTGCCAGCAGCCAATCCTATGCCCCTAGCGGGGGGCAGAGCTCCTACAATGAGCAGTTCTTC. This encodes CASSQSYAPSGGQSSYNEQFF.

The rearrangement uses TRBV14 and TRBJ2-7; perhaps TRBD2 as D (5 bases). This CDR3 has 13 residues. CDR1 SGHDN and CDR2 FVKESK come from the germline V gene. The germline V and J ends were trimmed by 3 bases and 5 bases, with 11 bases remaining between them. The CDR3 DNA reads TGTGCCAGCAGCCATCCCGGGGTCAACGAGCAGTACTTC. This gives the protein CASSHPGVNEQYF. Based on the CDR3 plus reference TRBV14 and TRBJ2-7, the full variable domain is EAGVTQFPSHSVIEKGQTVTLRCDPISGHDNLYWYRRVMGKEIKFLLHFVKESKQDESGMPNNRFLAERTGGTYSTLKVQPAELEDSGVYFCASSHPGVNEQYFGPGTRLTVT.

The chain has TRBV19 and TRBJ1-4, with 9 bases that match TRBD1. V was pared by 7 bases and J by 6 bases, with 15 bases of the junction left unmatched. CDR1 is LNHDA and CDR2 is SQIVND in the germline V gene (reference sequence). The CDR3 has 17 residues. The CDR3 spells CASKKTGTGSLDEKLFF. The CDR3 nucleotides are TGTGCCAGTAAGAAAACCGGGACAGGGTCTTTAGATGAAAAACTGTTTTTT.

This clone was counted a single time. The rearrangement uses TRBV13 and TRBJ2-1; 10 nucleotides align to TRBD1. The CDR3 consists of 16 residues. The germline gives CDR1 PRHDT, CDR2 FYEKMQ (reference sequence). V dropped 0 bases and J dropped 1; count of bases not matched to a gene: 0. The CDR3 protein is CASSLGDRGSYNEQFF. CDR3 sequence (DNA): TGTGCCAGCAGCTTAGGGGACAGGGGGTCCTACAATGAGCAGTTCTTC.

The V call is TRBV2, the J call TRBJ1-4, with 7 nucleotides matching TRBD1. CDR1 is SNHLY and CDR2 is FYNNEI in the germline V gene. The CDR3 length is 15 residues. With V trimmed by 8 bases and J by 3 bases, 9 bases remained unmatched. The chain's CDR3 is CASLGDRAANEKLFF. The CDR3 DNA is TGTGCCAGCTTGGGCGACAGGGCGGCTAATGAAAAACTGTTTTTT.

The chain uses TRBV9 and TRBJ2-5; D perhaps matches TRBD2 (5 bases). TRBJ2-7 matches the DNA end more closely, so the J call is doubtful. CDR1 SGDLS and CDR2 YYNGEE come from the germline V gene. The CDR3 runs to 13 residues. This chain's CDR3 is CASSPSTGYEQYF. Here the CDR3 DNA reads TGTGCCAGCAGCCCCTCGACGGGGTACGAGCAGTACTTC.

The CDR3 DNA follows: TGTGCCAGCAGTTTAAGGGGGGCCTACGAGCAGTACTTC. Protein: CASSLRGAYEQYF. This rearrangement joins TRBV27 to TRBJ2-7; D possibly uses TRBD1 or TRBD2 (6 bases each). The CDR3 is made up of 13 amino acids. The V end was cut by 2 bases, the J end by 2 bases, with 7 bases between. Germline V gene data show CDR1 as MNHEY and CDR2 as SMNVEV (reference sequence).

This clone showed up just a few times. This CDR3 reads CATSRGTGGPGEQFF. In nucleotides, the CDR3 is TGTGCCACCAGCAGAGGGACGGGGGGGCCGGGTGAGCAGTTCTTC. This chain connects TRBV15 to TRBJ2-1; TRBD2 agrees at 8 bases. Germline CDR1 reads LNHNV; CDR2 reads YYDKDF (reference sequence). This CDR3 contains 15 residues. With 1 base clipped from V and 9 bases from J, the junction kept 8 bases outside the gene matches.

The chain is built from TRBV6-1 and TRBJ2-7, with D possibly matching TRBD1 (5 bases). Trimming pared 6 bases from V and 0 bases from J, leaving 15 bases between. The V gene's germline CDR1 is MNHNS and CDR2 SASEGT. CDR3 length equals 15 residues. The CDR3 reads CASSPDSYRSYEQYF. The CDR3 region has the DNA TGTGCCAGCAGCCCCGACAGCTACCGCTCCTACGAGCAGTACTTC.

This rearrangement joins TRBV2 to TRBJ2-7; D not resolved. V lost 1 base, J lost 6 bases, and 7 bases lay in between. Germline V CDR1 and CDR2: SNHLY, FYNNEI. CDR3 size: 12 residues. This CDR3 reads CASSEGLPEQYF. The CDR3, as DNA: TGTGCCAGCAGTGAAGGACTCCCCGAGCAGTACTTC.

The chain couples TRBV28 to TRBJ2-7, with 9 bases that match TRBD1. V dropped 4 bases and J dropped 2; count of bases not matched to a gene: 15. The CDR3 has 18 residues. Looked up from germline, CDR1 is MDHEN and CDR2 is SYDVKM. In DNA form, the CDR3 reads TGTGCCAGCAGTTCCCGACGCCTTGACAGGGGGGCGGCCTACGAGCAGTACTTC. Its translation: CASSSRRLDRGAAYEQYF.

This rearrangement joins TRBV9 to TRBJ2-1; TRBD1 agrees at 9 bases. This CDR3 contains 15 residues. CDR1 is SGDLS, CDR2 YYNGEE, per germline. V lost 0 bases, J lost 7 bases, and 5 bases stayed unmatched. This chain's CDR3 is CASSVEGQGKNEQFF. The CDR3 DNA follows: TGTGCCAGCAGCGTAGAGGGACAGGGAAAGAATGAGCAGTTCTTC.

The chain uses TRBV27 and TRBJ1-2, with 7 positions matching TRBD1. Germline lookup yields CDR1 MNHEY and CDR2 SMNVEV (reference sequence). Trimming cost V 7 bases and J 3 bases; bases outside gene matches: 5. The CDR3 length is 13 residues. The DNA of the CDR3 is TGTGCCAGCAAAGAGGGGGCAGACTATGGCTACACCTTC. Translated, it gives CASKEGADYGYTF.

The chain uses TRBV7-8 and TRBJ2-5; 9 positions agree with TRBD1. CDR3 length: 15 amino acids. The junction had 8 bases not matched to a gene; V was cut back by 4 bases and J by 5 bases. CDR1 and CDR2 (germline): SGHVS, FQNEAQ. The CDR3 loop reads CASSWGQGYEETQYF. The CDR3, as DNA: TGTGCCAGCAGCTGGGGACAGGGATATGAGGAGACCCAGTACTTC.

V and J are TRBV7-9 and TRBJ2-7; D gene ambiguous. The germline V gene encodes CDR1 SEHNR and CDR2 FQNEAQ (reference sequence). The V and J ends lost 5 bases and 2 bases respectively, with 16 bases between them. This CDR3 has 15 amino acids. DNA of the CDR3: TGTGCCAGCAGCAAGGGAATCCACCCTACCTACGAGCAGTACTTC. Translating it yields CASSKGIHPTYEQYF.

This chain uses TRBV5-1 with TRBJ1-1, with 12 nucleotides matching TRBD1. Trimming took 3 bases from V and 2 from J; bases not matched to a gene: 8. Looked up from germline, CDR1 is SGHRS and CDR2 is YFSETQ. CDR3 length: 17 residues. The CDR3 region has the DNA TGCGCCAGCAGCTACGGGGACAGGGGGCACTTCAACACTGAAGCTTTCTTT. Translated, it gives CASSYGDRGHFNTEAFF.